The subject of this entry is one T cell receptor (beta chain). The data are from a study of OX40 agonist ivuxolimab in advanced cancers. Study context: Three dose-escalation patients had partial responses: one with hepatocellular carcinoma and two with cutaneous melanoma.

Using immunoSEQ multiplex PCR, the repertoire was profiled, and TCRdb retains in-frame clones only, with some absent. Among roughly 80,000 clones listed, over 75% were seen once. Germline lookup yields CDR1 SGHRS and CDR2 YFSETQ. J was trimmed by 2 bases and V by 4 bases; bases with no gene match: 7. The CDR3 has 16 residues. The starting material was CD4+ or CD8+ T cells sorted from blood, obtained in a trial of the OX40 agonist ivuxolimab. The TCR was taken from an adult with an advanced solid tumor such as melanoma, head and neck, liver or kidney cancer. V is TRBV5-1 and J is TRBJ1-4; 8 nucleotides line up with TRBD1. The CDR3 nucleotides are TGCGCCAGCAGCCCCTTAGGACAGGGCACTAATGAAAAACTGTTTTTT. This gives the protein CASSPLGQGTNEKLFF.